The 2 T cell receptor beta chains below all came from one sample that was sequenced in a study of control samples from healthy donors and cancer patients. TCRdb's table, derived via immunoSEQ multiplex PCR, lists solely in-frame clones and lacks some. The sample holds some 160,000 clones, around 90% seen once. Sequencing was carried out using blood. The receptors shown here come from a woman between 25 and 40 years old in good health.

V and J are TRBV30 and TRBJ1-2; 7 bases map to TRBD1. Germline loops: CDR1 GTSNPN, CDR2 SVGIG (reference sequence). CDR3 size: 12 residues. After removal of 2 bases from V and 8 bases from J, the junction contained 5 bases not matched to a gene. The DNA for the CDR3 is TGTGCCTGGAGTCGGGACAGCTCCGGCTACACCTTC. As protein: CAWSRDSSGYTF.

Written as DNA, the CDR3 is TGTGCCAGCAGGGGGACTAGCGGTGTCTACAATGAGCAGTTCTTC. Translating it yields CASRGTSGVYNEQFF. The chain is built from TRBV28 and TRBJ2-1; 11 bases are shared with TRBD2. The CDR3 length is 15 residues. The germline CDR1 and CDR2 sequences are MDHEN and SYDVKM. J lost 3 bases, V lost 6 bases, and 4 bases had no gene match.